One sample yielded the 20 T cell receptor beta chains listed below, sequenced in a study of radiation and T cells in renal cell carcinoma. Produced via immunoSEQ multiplex PCR; TCRdb's table is partial and in-frame only. The profile shows around 140,000 clones, 88% of them singletons. Time point indicated: baseline pretreatment blood. Treatment defined: 15 Gy SBRT to primary tumor, nephrectomy 4 weeks later. Sequencing was performed on blood, taken from a patient whose treatment included radiotherapy and nephrectomy. These receptors were taken from a woman in her seventies with renal cell carcinoma.

The J gene is TRBJ2-3, the V gene TRBV5-1; no definite D call. Germline V gives CDR1 SGHRS, CDR2 YFSETQ. The V end was cut by 5 bases, the J end by 3 bases, with 13 bases between. The CDR3 extends over 14 amino acids. Here the CDR3 reads CASRKGERTDTQYF. CDR3 nucleotide sequence: TGCGCCAGCAGGAAGGGCGAGAGGACAGATACGCAGTATTTT.

The J gene is TRBJ2-7, the V gene TRBV11-3, with D tentatively TRBD2 (6 bases). Germline CDR1 SGHNT, CDR2 YENEEA. Trimming shortened V by 3 bases and J by 6 bases, and 6 bases separated the two germline ends. The CDR3 extends over 11 amino acids. CDR3 protein: CASSFGSEQYF. The CDR3 nucleotides are TGTGCCAGCAGCTTCGGGAGCGAGCAGTACTTC.

The chain is built from TRBV27 and TRBJ2-3, with 8 bases lining up with TRBD1. The CDR3 is made up of 15 amino acids. Germline trimming cut 6 bases from V and 5 bases from J; bases unmatched to any gene: 10. Germline CDR1 MNHEY, CDR2 SMNVEV (reference sequence). CDR3 DNA sequence: TGTGCCAGCAGGGTACTAGGACAGGGCATAGATACGCAGTATTTT. This codes for CASRVLGQGIDTQYF.

The rearrangement joins TRBV28 to TRBJ2-7; D is tentatively TRBD1 or TRBD2 (5 bases each). V lost 7 bases and J 2 bases, leaving 15 bases between the germline ends. Germline assignment: CDR1 MDHEN and CDR2 SYDVKM. The CDR3 extends over 14 amino acids. This CDR3 reads CASNSNGAAYEQYF. CDR3 in DNA: TGTGCCAGCAACTCAAACGGGGCTGCCTACGAGCAGTACTTC. The full variable domain, its missing parts supplied by reference TRBV28 and TRBJ2-7, is DVKVTQSSRYLVKRTGEKVFLECVQDMDHENMFWYRQDPGLGLRLIYFSYDVKMKEKGDIPEGYSVSREKKERFSLILESASTNQTSMYLCASNSNGAAYEQYFGPGTRLTVT.

The chain links TRBV27 to TRBJ1-2; the D gene is possibly TRBD1 (6 bases). CDR3 size: 13 residues. From germline, CDR1 is MNHEY and CDR2 SMNVEV (reference sequence). Trimming removed 3 bases at V and 8 bases at J, with 13 bases between. The CDR3 nucleotides read TGTGCCAGCAGTTTTGAAGGGGGGCACGGCTACACCTTC. This gives the protein CASSFEGGHGYTF.

The chain joins TRBV7-2 to TRBJ2-5; D tentatively reads TRBD1 or TRBD2 (6 bases each). CDR1 and CDR2 from the germline V gene are SGHTA and FQGNSA. V lost 1 base to trimming and J lost 5 bases, with 11 bases between them. This CDR3 has 14 amino acids. CDR3 sequence reads: CASSLGGARETQYF. CDR3 nucleotide sequence: TGTGCCAGCAGCTTAGGGGGGGCCAGGGAGACCCAGTACTTC.

The chain combines TRBV6-1 with TRBJ2-1, with 11 nucleotides matching TRBD2. V gave up 6 bases and J gave up 7 bases; unmatched junction bases: 8. This CDR3 has 15 residues. In germline, CDR1 is MNHNS, CDR2 SASEGT. The CDR3 sequence is CASRVSGGAANEQFF. Here the CDR3 DNA reads TGTGCCAGCAGGGTTAGCGGGGGGGCCGCAAATGAGCAGTTCTTC.

The chain uses TRBV7-9 and TRBJ2-7, with D hard to call. The germline V and J ends were trimmed by 1 base and 3 bases, with 13 bases remaining between them. This CDR3 contains 15 residues. Germline CDR1 reads SEHNR; CDR2 reads FQNEAQ (reference sequence). The CDR3 DNA reads as TGTGCCAGCAGCTTAGGAGTCGGGCCAGACTACGAGCAGTACTTC. Amino acid sequence: CASSLGVGPDYEQYF.

The chain has TRBV6-4 and TRBJ2-3; D is ambiguous. Germline values: CDR1 MRHNA, CDR2 SNTAGT. Deletions cut 5 bases from V and 7 bases from J, with 13 bases between. The CDR3 is made up of 13 amino acids. CDR3 in DNA: TGTGCCAGCAGTAGCTCCACGGGTTATACGCAGTATTTT. It codes for CASSSSTGYTQYF.

The chain is built from TRBV28 and TRBJ1-1; 7 bases fit TRBD1. The CDR3 covers 14 residues. V trimming: 2 bases; J trimming: 4 bases; junction bases outside the gene matches: 4. Per the germline V gene, CDR1 is MDHEN and CDR2 is SYDVKM. The CDR3 DNA sequence: TGTGCCAGCAGTTTACCCGGGACAGCCACTGAAGCTTTCTTT. It specifies CASSLPGTATEAFF.

This rearrangement joins TRBV11-2 to TRBJ1-5; the D is unclear. The V gene's germline CDR1 is SGHAT and CDR2 FQNNGV. This CDR3 comprises 14 residues. Trimming took 0 bases from V and 6 from J, leaving 9 bases between them. The CDR3 reads CASSLDIGFQPQHF. The CDR3 coding sequence is TGTGCCAGCAGCTTAGATATAGGTTTTCAGCCCCAGCATTTT.

The sample holds a few counts of this clone. V is TRBV7-8 and J is TRBJ1-2, with D possibly being TRBD1 (6 bases). Trimming stripped 5 bases from V and 6 bases from J, with 16 bases between. Germline values: CDR1 SGHVS, CDR2 FQNEAQ. This CDR3 region has 14 residues. The CDR3 bases are TGTGCCAGCAGCCCATCCCAGGGGTTTAATGGCTACACCTTC. This encodes CASSPSQGFNGYTF. The variable domain in full, with the rest retrieved from reference TRBV7-8 and TRBJ1-2, is GAGVSQSPRYKVAKRGQDVALRCDPISGHVSLFWYQQALGQGPEFLTYFQNEAQLDKSGLPSDRFFAERPEGSVSTLKIQRTQQEDSAVYLCASSPSQGFNGYTFGSGTRLTVV.

This sequence joins TRBV6-1 and TRBJ1-5, with D maybe TRBD1 (5 bases). The V and J ends lost 7 bases and 4 bases respectively, with 14 bases between them. The CDR3 sequence is 14 residues long. In germline, CDR1 is MNHNS, CDR2 SASEGT. The CDR3, as DNA: TGTGCCAGCACCAAGGGTTCAGGGAATCAGCCCCAGCATTTT. It is translated as CASTKGSGNQPQHF.

V gene TRBV4-2 combines with J gene TRBJ2-3, with D possibly being TRBD1 (6 bases). CDR1 is LGHNA, CDR2 YNFKEQ, per germline. Trimming removed 1 base at V and 4 bases at J, with 15 bases between. The CDR3 is 16 amino acids. The CDR3 loop is CASSQAQTGGADTQYF. CDR3 DNA: TGTGCCAGCAGCCAAGCTCAGACAGGAGGTGCAGATACGCAGTATTTT.

This chain connects TRBV4-2 to TRBJ1-5; D call uncertain. Germline CDR1 LGHNA, CDR2 YNFKEQ. V was clipped by 0 bases and J by 0 bases, with 6 bases between them. CDR3 size: 15 residues. The CDR3 coding sequence is TGTGCCAGCAGCCAAGAAGGCGATAGCAATCAGCCCCAGCATTTT. It specifies CASSQEGDSNQPQHF.

The chain combines TRBV5-8 with TRBJ2-3, with 10 bases that match TRBD1. J gave up 3 bases and V 4 bases, and 5 bases lay outside the gene matches. The CDR3 contains 15 residues. The V gene's germline CDR1 is SGHTS and CDR2 YDEGEE. As DNA, the CDR3 is TGTGCCAGCAGCGCAGGACAGGGGGAAACAGATACGCAGTATTTT. This codes for CASSAGQGETDTQYF.

The CDR3 DNA follows: TGTGCCAGCAGTTTTGAGGGGGCGCGGATCACTGAAGCTTTCTTT. Amino acid sequence: CASSFEGARITEAFF. V is TRBV27 and J is TRBJ1-1; 7 nucleotides agree with TRBD1. The length of the CDR3 is 15 residues. Germline CDR1 MNHEY, CDR2 SMNVEV (reference sequence). V trimming: 3 bases; J trimming: 4 bases; junction bases outside the gene matches: 8.

This rearrangement joins TRBV5-1 to TRBJ2-1, with D tentatively TRBD1 (7 bases). CDR1 SGHRS and CDR2 YFSETQ come from the germline V gene. This CDR3 spans 16 amino acids. Trimming pared 1 base from V and 2 bases from J, leaving 13 bases between. This CDR3 reads CASSLRRGATYNEQFF. The CDR3 region has the DNA TGCGCCAGCAGCTTGCGCAGGGGGGCGACCTACAATGAGCAGTTCTTC.

This sequence joins TRBV2 and TRBJ2-2; TRBD1 aligns across 7 bases. CDR1 is SNHLY and CDR2 is FYNNEI in the germline V gene. V gave up 9 bases and J gave up 1 base; unmatched junction bases: 5. The CDR3 sequence is 14 residues long. The CDR3 bases are TGTGCCAGGGGACAGCCTATGAACACCGGGGAGCTGTTTTTT. Amino acids: CARGQPMNTGELFF.

This clone was detected only a few times. The rearrangement joins TRBV28 to TRBJ1-5; possible D gene TRBD1, 5 bases. V was shortened by 6 bases and J by 6 bases, with 18 bases between the two germline ends. The germline CDR1 and CDR2 sequences are MDHEN and SYDVKM. This CDR3 spans 15 amino acids. The CDR3 loop reads CASSTREGQSQPQHF. The CDR3 DNA follows: TGTGCCAGCAGCACCCGGGAGGGGCAGAGTCAGCCCCAGCATTTT.